One and the same sample provided the 23 T cell receptor beta chains below, sequenced in a study of blood T cell repertoires in COVID-19. Libraries were prepared by immunoSEQ multiplex PCR; TCRdb keeps only in-frame clonotypes and omits some of them. The sample has roughly 200,000 clones, 85% to 90% seen once. The sequenced sample consisted of peripheral blood. Source of these receptors: a man aged 55 to 70 who had recovered from COVID-19.

V gene TRBV19 combines with J gene TRBJ1-3; D is undetermined. The CDR3 totals 16 residues. Per germline, CDR1 LNHDA and CDR2 SQIVND (reference sequence). The V gene lost 5 bases and the J gene lost 0 bases, with 14 bases spanning the gap. The DNA of the CDR3 is TGTGCCAGTAGTTCGACACCTCCATCCTCTGGAAACACCATATATTTT. Its protein product is CASSSTPPSSGNTIYF.

The chain joins TRBV24-1 to TRBJ2-1; 8 bases are a match to TRBD2. The V gene's germline CDR1 is KGHDR and CDR2 SFDVKD. With V trimmed by 9 bases and J by 10 bases, 19 bases remained unmatched. There are 16 residues in the CDR3. The CDR3 nucleotides are TGTGCCACCGAACAGGGAGCAGCGGGAGTATCGAAAGAGCAGTTCTTC. Its protein product is CATEQGAAGVSKEQFF.

This chain joins TRBV19 and TRBJ2-3, with 8 bases matching TRBD1. Germline values: CDR1 LNHDA, CDR2 SQIVND (reference sequence). The V segment lost 10 bases and the J segment 7 bases; nucleotides outside the gene matches: 4. This CDR3 is 11 amino acids long. The chain's CDR3 is CATTGGNTQYF. The CDR3 DNA reads as TGTGCCACTACAGGGGGAAATACGCAGTATTTT.

V and J are TRBV30 and TRBJ2-3, with a possible D match to TRBD1 (6 bases). Germline V gene lookup returns CDR1 GTSNPN and CDR2 SVGIG (reference sequence). Trimming took off 0 bases at V and 2 bases at J, with 12 bases between the two ends. The CDR3 contains 15 residues. The CDR3 sequence is CAWSVTGITTDTQYF. CDR3 DNA: TGTGCCTGGAGTGTAACAGGGATTACCACAGATACGCAGTATTTT. The full variable domain, its missing parts supplied by reference TRBV30 and TRBJ2-3, is SQTIHQWPATLVQPVGSPLSLECTVEGTSNPNLYWYRQAAGRGLQLLFYSVGIGQISSEVPQNLSASRPQDRQFILSSKKLLLSDSGFYLCAWSVTGITTDTQYFGPGTRLTVL.

This chain joins TRBV9 and TRBJ2-7; D unclear. V was pared by 0 bases and J by 2 bases, with 12 bases between. Germline assignment: CDR1 SGDLS and CDR2 YYNGEE. The CDR3 has 15 residues. The CDR3 loop is CASSVDASETYEQYF. DNA for the CDR3: TGTGCCAGCAGCGTAGACGCGAGTGAGACCTACGAGCAGTACTTC.

The V call is TRBV6-4, the J call TRBJ1-1; 10 nucleotides match TRBD1. Germline V lookup: CDR1 MRHNA, CDR2 SNTAGT. This CDR3 is built from 17 residues. V lost 5 bases and J lost 8; bases outside the gene matches: 17. The CDR3 DNA follows: TGTGCCAGCAGTTACCAAATGGACAGGGGGGCCGGACACGAAGCTTTCTTT. The encoded protein is CASSYQMDRGAGHEAFF.

The rearrangement joins TRBV7-8 to TRBJ2-1, with D possibly TRBD1 on 5 matching bases. The V and J ends lost 1 base and 2 bases respectively, with 9 bases between them. CDR1 is SGHVS, CDR2 FQNEAQ, per germline. The CDR3 runs 15 residues. The CDR3 coding sequence is TGTGCCAGCAGCTTAGGGGGCCAGCCCTACAATGAGCAGTTCTTC. Amino acids: CASSLGGQPYNEQFF.

The gene calls are TRBV7-9 and TRBJ1-3; D is unclear. Germline V CDR1 and CDR2: SEHNR, FQNEAQ (reference sequence). Between the trimmed V and J ends, which lost 6 bases and 0 bases, there was a span of 6 bases. The CDR3 spans 13 residues. CDR3 in amino acids: CASSAGSGNTIYF. DNA for the CDR3: TGTGCCAGCAGTGCCGGCTCTGGAAACACCATATATTTT.

V usage is TRBV7-2 and J usage is TRBJ2-7; 11 bases agree with TRBD1. Germline V gives CDR1 SGHTA, CDR2 FQGNSA. The CDR3 totals 15 residues. Trimming cost V 1 base and J 4 bases; bases outside gene matches: 3. CDR3 region: CASSLVGQGAYEQYF. The CDR3 DNA is TGTGCCAGCAGCTTAGTAGGACAGGGGGCTTACGAGCAGTACTTC.

V is TRBV7-3 and J is TRBJ2-5; no firm D call. Trimming left V 1 base short and J 5 bases short, with 8 bases between. This CDR3 spans 13 amino acids. Germline loops: CDR1 SGHTA, CDR2 FQGTGA. CDR3 amino acids: CASSLSLFETQYF. The CDR3 DNA follows: TGTGCCAGCAGCTTAAGTCTATTTGAGACCCAGTACTTC.

Written as DNA, the CDR3 is TGCAGCGTCCTCGGGACAGGGTCCTCTAGCACAGATACGCAGTATTTT. It yields the protein CSVLGTGSSSTDTQYF. This rearrangement joins TRBV29-1 to TRBJ2-3; TRBD1 aligns across 9 bases. Germline V gene data show CDR1 as SQVTM and CDR2 as ANQGSEA. The trim removed 6 bases at V and 0 bases at J, leaving 10 bases unmatched. CDR3 length: 16 amino acids.

This clone showed up just once. The chain couples TRBV4-1 to TRBJ2-3, with 8 bases fitting TRBD2. Per germline, CDR1 MGHRA and CDR2 YSYEKL. The ends lost 0 bases at V and 2 bases at J; junction bases unmatched: 7. This CDR3 region has 17 residues. The CDR3 region is CASSQDSSGGITDTQYF. In DNA form, the CDR3 reads TGCGCCAGCAGCCAAGATTCCAGCGGGGGTATCACAGATACGCAGTATTTT.

The chain recombines TRBV6-6 with TRBJ2-1, with 11 bases identical to TRBD2. Germline assignment: CDR1 MNHNY and CDR2 SVGAGI (reference sequence). This CDR3 has 16 residues. The V and J ends lost 4 bases and 3 bases, in that order; junction bases with no gene match: 5. The CDR3 nucleotides are TGTGCCAGCAGTTCTCCACTAGCGGGAGTCTACAATGAGCAGTTCTTC. Residues: CASSSPLAGVYNEQFF.

The chain combines TRBV18 with TRBJ1-1; D may be TRBD1 (6 bases). From germline, CDR1 is KGHSH and CDR2 LQKENI. V was shortened by 1 base and J by 1 base, with 16 bases between the two germline ends. The CDR3 contains 17 residues. For the CDR3, the DNA is TGTGCCAGCTCACCACTACCGGGGGGGGCCAGGAACACTGAAGCTTTCTTT. It yields the protein CASSPLPGGARNTEAFF.

The chain uses TRBV4-2 and TRBJ2-7; 8 bases agree with TRBD2. V trimming: 1 base; J trimming: 4 bases; junction bases outside the gene matches: 3. The CDR3 is made up of 14 amino acids. Germline-derived CDR1 and CDR2 are LGHNA and YNFKEQ. CDR3 DNA sequence: TGTGCCAGCAGCCAAGGACTAGCGTCATACGAGCAGTACTTC. Translating gives CASSQGLASYEQYF.

The chain couples TRBV19 to TRBJ2-3; D possibly corresponds to TRBD2 (5 bases). The germline CDR1 and CDR2 sequences are LNHDA and SQIVND (reference sequence). V lost 6 bases and J lost 2, with 15 bases in between. The CDR3 is made up of 15 amino acids. The CDR3 region is CASSTPSGNTDTQYF. CDR3 nucleotides: TGTGCCAGTAGCACACCGAGCGGAAACACAGATACGCAGTATTTT.

The chain joins TRBV7-9 to TRBJ2-5; 14 bases map to TRBD2. J was trimmed by 1 base and V by 5 bases; bases with no gene match: 3. CDR3 length: 16 amino acids. Germline V gene sequence: CDR1 SEHNR, CDR2 FQNEAQ (reference sequence). The CDR3 DNA reads TGTGCCAGCAGCCCCGGGACTAGCGGGGGCCAAGAGACCCAGTACTTC. Translated: CASSPGTSGGQETQYF.

V is TRBV30 and J is TRBJ2-7; 8 bases agree with TRBD2. After removal of 0 bases from V and 1 base from J, the junction contained 14 bases not matched to a gene. The CDR3 is made up of 18 amino acids. CDR1 GTSNPN and CDR2 SVGIG come from the germline V gene (reference sequence). CDR3 amino acids: CAWSVRWVGGATSYEQYF. CDR3 coding DNA: TGTGCCTGGAGTGTACGTTGGGTCGGGGGGGCGACTTCCTACGAGCAGTACTTC. Full variable domain (missing parts from reference TRBV30 and TRBJ2-7): SQTIHQWPATLVQPVGSPLSLECTVEGTSNPNLYWYRQAAGRGLQLLFYSVGIGQISSEVPQNLSASRPQDRQFILSSKKLLLSDSGFYLCAWSVRWVGGATSYEQYFGPGTRLTVT.

The rearrangement uses TRBV7-9 and TRBJ1-3; maybe TRBD1 (6 bases). The CDR3 is 17 amino acids. From germline, CDR1 is SEHNR and CDR2 FQNEAQ (reference sequence). V dropped 5 bases and J dropped 0 bases, with 17 bases sitting between them. CDR3 bases: TGTGCCAGCAGCCCACCCCCTACAGGGTCCTCTGGAAACACCATATATTTT. Protein: CASSPPPTGSSGNTIYF. The whole variable domain, remainder taken from reference TRBV7-9 and TRBJ1-3, is DTGVSQNPRHKITKRGQNVTFRCDPISEHNRLYWYRQTLGQGPEFLTYFQNEAQLEKSRLLSDRFSAERPKGSFSTLEIQRTEQGDSAMYLCASSPPPTGSSGNTIYFGEGSWLTVV.

The J gene is TRBJ2-3, the V gene TRBV4-1; D is undetermined. The V gene's germline CDR1 is MGHRA and CDR2 YSYEKL. Trimming took off 0 bases at V and 0 bases at J, with 10 bases between the two ends. The CDR3 totals 16 residues. The CDR3 loop is CASSQDQAFSTDTQYF. CDR3 nucleotides: TGCGCCAGCAGCCAAGATCAGGCCTTTAGCACAGATACGCAGTATTTT.

Note on this clone: One end of the junction does not line up with germline, which may come from a read error. V is TRBV3-1 (or the pseudogene TRBV3-2) and J is TRBJ2-7, with D possibly being TRBD1 (6 bases). CDR3 size: 15 residues. Germline V gene lookup returns CDR1 LGHDT and CDR2 YNNKEL (reference sequence). The CDR3 DNA sequence: TGTGCCAGCAGCCGTTCCGGGACACTCCCCTACCAGCAGTACTTC. Translating it yields CASSRSGTLPYQQYF.

V and J are TRBV9 and TRBJ1-4, with a possible D match to TRBD1 (5 bases). The CDR3 has 15 amino acids. The V end lost 0 bases, the J end lost 1 base, and 7 bases lay between the germline ends. Germline CDR1 is SGDLS and CDR2 is YYNGEE. CDR3 bases: TGTGCCAGCAGCGTAGCGGGGGGAACTAATGAAAAACTGTTTTTT. Translation gives CASSVAGGTNEKLFF.

Written as DNA, the CDR3 is TGTGCCAGCAGCTTAGCGGAGGGGTATAATGAAAAACTGTTTTTT. This sequence encodes CASSLAEGYNEKLFF. V and J are TRBV7-9 and TRBJ1-4; perhaps TRBD1 as D (5 bases). The CDR3 contains 15 residues. V was clipped by 0 bases and J by 4 bases, with 9 bases between them. Germline values: CDR1 SEHNR, CDR2 FQNEAQ (reference sequence).